The present T cell receptor beta chain was sequenced within a study of shared clonotypes between healthy human individuals. Of note for this clone: The antigen remains unidentified.

Produced via immunoSEQ multiplex PCR; TCRdb's table is partial and in-frame only. This repertoire shows approximately 530,000 clones, around 96% found once; its top ten account for 0.055% to 0.075%. Study-wide results and caveats: Between a handful of donors, naive CD4 clonotypes were shared at a level of approximately 5%.

The study separated CD4+ cells into CD45RA+ naive and CD45RA-negative memory subsets. V was trimmed by 8 bases and J by 2 bases, leaving 22 bases between them. This CDR3 is built from 16 residues. Germline V gene lookup returns CDR1 MGHDK and CDR2 SYGVNS. Material for sequencing was naive CD4+ T cells sorted from blood. The sample's subset: CD45RA+ positively selected. This TCR came from a woman in her 30s in good health. V and J are TRBV25-1 and TRBJ2-7; no clear D. CDR3 amino acids: CASPPHRHIRTYEQYF. The CDR3 bases are TGTGCCAGCCCCCCACATAGACACATACGGACCTACGAGCAGTACTTC.